This record covers a single T cell receptor beta chain. Its antigen is not yet known. It has no much larger one-base neighbor in the sample; base qualities were not kept. This sample stems from a study of cytomegalovirus exposure and HLA in healthy donors (dated 2017 in TCRdb). Regarding the study in general: According to an earlier analysis of a few hundred of the donors, about 170 million T cells yielded some 110 million unique TCR beta sequences and approximately 280 Gb of sequence data. The later analysis used no new phenotypic data to find candidate immune exposures, relying instead on TCR beta sequences and their occurrence across donors. Across 300 to 400 genotyped donors of the cohort, an average of about 220,000 unique TCR beta nucleotide sequences per donor were sequenced, and approximately 17% of those sequences were non-productive. To decide whether each TCR beta V gene segment behaved as functional or pseudogenic, an earlier analysis of approximately 600 of the donors relied on high-throughput TCR beta sequencing. Along with the roughly 670-subject first cohort, a separate validation cohort of about 110 different subjects was used. Donor age, sex, ethnicity and CMV serostatus were compiled alongside the repertoire data. The T cell repertoires of around 730 subjects were profiled by immunosequencing and related to cytomegalovirus serostatus. The study combined high-throughput TCR immunosequencing, statistical association of individual TCRs with disease status, and machine learning to predict cytomegalovirus infection status. HLA typing covered class I and class II loci at four-digit resolution. The study was designed to test whether signatures of past pathogen exposure could be identified by cataloging public T cell receptors. Of the 300 to 450 genotyped donors, 80% to 90% were placed in the genetic ancestry cluster associated with self-reported Caucasian donors. Approximately 310 gigabases of sequencing data and around 87 million unique TCR sequences were included in an early release covering several hundred HLA-typed donors. To study patterns of TCR occurrence, a later analysis re-analyzed previously published TCR beta repertoires from 666 donors and added high-resolution HLA genotyping. Every discovery cohort repertoire had been produced on one sequencing platform. A later genetic analysis used genome-wide SNP genotypes for about 65% of the roughly 670 donors, treating that subset as a discovery cohort. Four to six DR-DQ haplotypes were handled as single units for association and clustering, since linkage in the cohort was strong. Typing coverage differed by locus: A, B, C, DRB1 and DQB1 were typed in about 620-630 donors, DQA1 in roughly 500, DPA1 in some 610, and DPB1 in 472. Results the study describes overall, beyond this receptor: Specific HLA alleles were associated with 15,000 to 20,000 TCR beta sequences at a false discovery rate of 0.05 in a later analysis. A later analysis reported that several top co-occurrence clusters appeared linked to parvovirus B19, influenza, CMV and Epstein-Barr virus. In an earlier analysis of 587 of the donors, most TCR beta V segments appeared in productive rearrangements about 87% or about 30% of the time, broadly matching IMGT annotations. The authors suggested that the approach could potentially be generalized to other disease states and immunological phenotypes. In a later analysis, HLA-associated TCR beta chains were found to be more clonally expanded and to have lower generation probabilities than equally common non-associated chains. In a later analysis, the rate of TCR association differed among HLA loci, with DRB1 alleles having the most associated TCRs and HLA-C alleles having the fewest. The classifier was reported to diagnose cytomegalovirus status with high specificity and sensitivity in both the original and validation cohorts. In vitro tests confirmed that a few of the cytomegalovirus-associated TCR beta chains recognize cytomegalovirus antigens. While some public TCRs were present in many individuals, most TCR sequences turned up only very rarely across donors. The earlier analysis of 587 of the donors excluded 15 to 20 rarely observed V segments, including chromosome 9 orphons, because counts were too low. According to a later analysis, most CMV-associated TCR beta chains appeared to be HLA-restricted, and the HLA associations seemed to be driven largely by CMV exposure. When HLA alleles, especially DR and DQ, strongly co-occurred, TCR associations were difficult to assign to individual alleles. For the cohort, immune exposure information was limited to CMV serostatus. An association between a missense DCLRE1C variant and V-gene and J-gene trimming of TCR beta chains was found in a later genetic analysis and replicated in an independent cohort. Because some donors lacked HLA typing at each locus, the association tests relied only on the typed subset. Some IMGT-functional V segments, including TRBV6-2 and TRBV6-3, could not be distinguished by the 87-base-pair reads and were therefore excluded. Roughly uniform sequencing depth across donors was assumed in presence/absence analyses, although this assumption may not hold. Correlated functional status among segregating V segments might reflect linkage disequilibrium, but an unknown experimental factor could not be ruled out. The sequencing pipeline was judged likely to have produced a cluster of highly shared sequence variants as a technical artifact. The study gave a list of some 150 TCR beta chains associated with cytomegalovirus. The cohort was sequenced for TCR beta chains only, and without alpha or paired-chain data the features that could be detected were limited. According to a later genetic analysis, donors in an Asian-associated ancestry cluster had fewer N-insertions in productive TCRs than the approximately 700-donor mean. A further reported finding was that TCR beta sequences accurately predicted the HLA-A and HLA-B alleles for most subjects in the first cohort.

From cysteine to phenylalanine, the CDR3 is 15 amino acids long. Only CDR3 DNA remains: 45 bases, in frame from the first base. V gives up 5 bases and J gives up 3 bases, and the segment between their germline ends measures 17 bases. According to the germline V gene, CDR1 reads SGHTA and CDR2 reads FQGNSA. To prepare the library, the immunoSEQ multiplex PCR assay was applied. For the multiplex PCR, a mixture combining 60 forward primers for TCR Vbeta segments and 13 reverse primers for TCR Jbeta segments was used. Amplification of the CDR3 region of rearranged TCR beta genes was performed with a multiplex PCR assay on genomic DNA. On the Illumina HiSeq System, the amplified TCR beta libraries were sequenced as 87-base-pair reads. Per the source publication's procedure: In a later analysis, 80 million or so unique TCR beta chains were counted across the roughly 670 repertoires, and approximately 11 million of these chains were shared by at least two donors. To remove PCR and sequencing errors, raw reads were error-corrected and collapsed into unique sequences using a nearest-neighbor algorithm that merged closely related sequences. Alignment of CDR3 sequences to IMGT reference sequences was used to assign V, D and J gene segments. For a sequence to be retained, at least a six-nucleotide match to both a V gene segment and a J gene segment was required. A rearrangement counted as productive if the CDR3 had no stop codons and remained in frame with V and J, and every other rearrangement counted as non-productive. Following IMGT convention, CDR3 was defined as the stretch from the second conserved V-encoded cysteine to the conserved J-encoded phenylalanine. The earlier analysis of some 600 of the donors excluded sequences that lacked an unambiguous match to a single V gene segment. In an earlier analysis of several hundred of the donors, a V segment was called functional when productive rearrangements were above 56.7%, and segregating when the standard deviation between donors exceeded 5%. To diagnose cytomegalovirus status from the catalog of TCR beta chain sequences, a statistical classification framework was built. In a later analysis, V and J genes were assigned by comparing TCR nucleotide sequences against IMGT/GENE-DB human TR gene sequences. The TCRdist pipeline was used in a later analysis to assign CDR3 sequences and most-parsimonious VDJ recombination scenarios. A later analysis defined each TCR beta chain by its CDR3 amino acid sequence plus V-gene family, and excluded reads lacking a unique V-gene family. To address suspected cross-contamination and a sequencing artifact, a later analysis removed 592 highly shared, low-generation-probability nucleotide sequences. For each public chain, a later analysis derived a clonal expansion index from normalized ranks of inferred template counts within each repertoire. In a later analysis, generation probabilities were computed using a VDJ recombination model fitted to out-of-frame rearrangements, and the results were checked against IGoR. A later analysis scored TCR-TCR, TCR-HLA and TCR-CMV co-occurrence with hypergeometric tests, applying a repertoire-size bias correction to TCR pairs. False discovery rates were estimated in a later analysis by permuting HLA or CMV assignments 20 times. A later analysis grouped co-occurring TCRs with DBSCAN, adding TCRdist sequence similarity when clustering within HLA-allele-positive subsets. For co-occurrence clustering, repertoires with fewer than 30,000 or more than 120,000 public chains were excluded, along with 5 or 6 repertoires with anomalous nucleotide sharing. TCRdb took over this immuneACCESS table, retaining in-frame rearrangements with V and J assigned. Such tables are incomplete; in checked studies, under half of the missing clones stem from an unresolved V gene, and the remainder is unexplained. V and J calls and clone size follow that table, whereas D and trimming were derived from the DNA. Across this sample there are 73,000 or so clones, with about 69% seen only once. The top ten hold more than 15% of the sample.

The cohort consisted of 600 to 700 healthy bone marrow donors. All cohort members were sampled while nominally healthy, although unrecorded immune exposures were likely present. The donor tested CMV seropositive, placing the donor among the approximately 310 seropositive members of the cohort. A peripheral blood sample was collected from each donor, and TCR beta sequencing was performed on peripheral blood mononuclear cells. Genomic DNA extraction from the blood cell samples was performed with the Qiagen DNeasy Blood Extraction Kit. The receptor chain draws on TRBV7-2 and TRBJ2-7; the D gene cannot be named for sure. The TCR was taken from a woman aged 40 to 50 in good health and CMV-seropositive. Sequencing was performed on PBMCs. The bases are TGTGCCAGCAGCCATATGGCCACACAGAACTACGAGCAGTACTTC. It codes for CASSHMATQNYEQYF. Beyond the CDR3, the reference TRBV7-2 and TRBJ2-7 genes provide the residues; the full variable domain reads: GAGVSQSPSNKVTEKGKDVELRCDPISGHTALYWYRQSLGQGLEFLIYFQGNSAPDKSGLPSDRFSAERTGGSVSTLTIQRTQQEDSAVYLCASSHMATQNYEQYFGPGTRLTVT.